This section outlines one T cell receptor beta chain sequence together with its context. There is no known antigen for this receptor. The record has no base qualities; no much larger clone is one base away. This record belongs to a study of OX40 agonist ivuxolimab in advanced cancers. Looking at the study overall: Ivuxolimab was a fully human IgG2 agonistic monoclonal antibody targeting the costimulatory receptor OX40 (CD134). Intravenous ivuxolimab was administered to patients every 2 weeks at six dose levels: 0.01, 0.1, 0.3, 1.5, 3 and 10 mg/kg. Of the approximately 53 patients in dose escalation, approximately 20 had hepatocellular carcinoma, some 15 had melanoma, 9 had renal cell carcinoma and 9 had head and neck cancer. The dose-escalation cohort was around 84% male with a mean age of around 64 years, ranging from roughly 23 to 90. Patients were allowed to have had prior anti-PD-1, anti-PD-L1 or anti-CTLA-4 therapy, and around 41% of the dose-escalation patients had previously received checkpoint inhibitors. Three dose-escalation patients achieved partial responses, one with hepatocellular carcinoma and two with cutaneous melanoma. The point of sequencing TCRbeta in the periphery was to test whether ivuxolimab changed TCR sequence diversity and drove clonal T-cell expansion. The paper reports the monotherapy dose-escalation portion (N ≈ 52 patients) of the phase I ivuxolimab trial.

What the research found in general, with its limitations: The antigen specificity of the peripheral T cells that underwent clonal expansion was not determined. Low levels of normalized T-cell clonal expansion were also shown by some nonresponding patients. At doses of 0.1 to 3.0 mg/kg, clonal expansion of both CD4+ and CD8+ T cells in blood was seen between baseline and week 6. In partial responders in the 0.1-3.0 mg/kg groups, normalized peripheral clonal expansion was found to be among the lowest, especially among CD8+ T cells. After ivuxolimab, more expanded clones were found on average in CD8+ T cells than in CD4+ T cells.

Patients with a history of autoimmune disease or receiving systemic immunosuppression were excluded from the trial. Peripheral blood for TCR sequencing was drawn from every dose cohort at baseline, at cycle 4 day 1 and at cycle 7 day 1. Samples came from an open-label, multicenter, first-in-human phase I dose-escalation trial of ivuxolimab. Adults with locally advanced or metastatic melanoma, renal cell carcinoma, hepatocellular carcinoma or head and neck squamous cell carcinoma were enrolled in the trial. CD4+ and CD8+ T cells were sorted separately from peripheral blood before TCR sequencing. Genomic DNA was extracted from sorted cells for sequencing of the TCRbeta CDR3 region. The immunoSEQ Assay was used to sequence the TCRbeta CDR3 regions. TCRdb retrieved this table from immuneACCESS and kept in-frame rearrangements only. Not all clones are present; in checked studies, unresolved V genes account for under half, and no reason is known for the remainder. The sample contains about 20,000 clones, around 85% of them found a single time. Together, the top ten hold about 15% of the sample.

Material: CD4+ or CD8+ T cells sorted from blood, obtained in a trial of the OX40 agonist ivuxolimab. The source is an adult with an advanced solid tumor such as melanoma, head and neck, liver or kidney cancer.

The CDR3 here reads CASSTDPGTWDIQYF. The DNA sequence is as follows: TGTGCCAGCAGTACGGATCCCGGGACTTGGGACATTCAGTACTTC. This receptor chain uses TRBV27 and TRBJ2-4; a tentative D call is TRBD2 (6 bases match). V lost 5 bases and J lost 8 bases; the stretch between them is 19 bases long. From a lookup of the germline V gene (reference sequence), CDR1 and CDR2 are MNHEY and SMNVEV. Taken from cysteine to phenylalanine, the CDR3 has 15 residues. The sequence is cut down to CDR3 DNA, 45 bases in frame from base 1.